The 13 T cell receptor beta chains below were found in one sample sequenced in a study of OX40 agonist ivuxolimab in advanced cancers. The library was obtained by the immunoSEQ multiplex PCR assay. TCRdb holds this immuneACCESS table with in-frame rearrangements only. Some clones are missing; in checked studies, unresolved V genes explain under half, and the rest has no known cause. Across this sample there are about 100,000 clones, with approximately 89% seen only once. The top ten hold approximately 0.58% of the sample. The material sequenced was CD4+ or CD8+ T cells sorted from blood, taken in a trial of the OX40 agonist ivuxolimab. The receptors were gathered from an adult with an advanced solid tumor such as melanoma, head and neck, liver or kidney cancer.

This rearrangement joins TRBV20-1 to TRBJ2-7; D not resolved. The CDR3 runs to 11 residues. V was pared by 6 bases and J by 5 bases, with 11 bases between. Germline V gene data show CDR1 as DFQATT and CDR2 as SNEGSKA (reference sequence). Here the CDR3 DNA reads TGCAGTGCCGTAAGCATCAACGAGCAGTACTTC. Translation: CSAVSINEQYF.

The gene calls are TRBV28 and TRBJ2-2; TRBD2 agrees at 11 bases. The CDR3 spans 15 residues. V shed 6 bases, J shed 3 bases, and the junction held 3 bases outside the gene matches. Germline V gene data show CDR1 as MDHEN and CDR2 as SYDVKM. The DNA for the CDR3 is TGTGCCAGCAGGGGGGGACTAGCGGACACCGGGGAGCTGTTTTTT. It codes for CASRGGLADTGELFF.

This clone was seen more than once but under ten times. V and J are TRBV7-8 and TRBJ1-4, with TRBD1 matching over 8 bases. The CDR3 is 16 residues long. V lost 5 bases and J lost 5; bases outside the gene matches: 10. CDR1 SGHVS and CDR2 FQNEAQ come from the germline V gene. The DNA for the CDR3 is TGTGCCAGCAGCCCGACCTTATGGACAGGGAATGAAAAACTGTTTTTT. This codes for CASSPTLWTGNEKLFF.

V is TRBV19 and J is TRBJ1-5; 9 bases are shared with TRBD1. The trim removed 7 bases at V and 4 bases at J, leaving 11 bases unmatched. The CDR3 covers 16 residues. Germline-derived CDR1 and CDR2 are LNHDA and SQIVND (reference sequence). The CDR3 here is CASNPKDRGLNQPQHF. The CDR3 DNA follows: TGTGCCAGTAACCCCAAGGACAGGGGACTTAATCAGCCCCAGCATTTT.

The V call is TRBV6-5, the J call TRBJ2-6, with 10 bases fitting TRBD1. The V and J ends lost 6 bases and 6 bases, in that order; junction bases with no gene match: 5. The CDR3 runs to 15 residues. Germline V CDR1 and CDR2: MNHEY, SVGAGI. The chain's CDR3 is CASSMTGGKANVLTF. The CDR3 DNA reads TGTGCCAGCAGCATGACAGGGGGCAAGGCCAACGTCCTGACTTTC.

The CDR3 loop reads CASSLGLAGRYNEQFF. CDR3 DNA: TGTGCCAGCAGCTTAGGACTAGCGGGGCGGTACAATGAGCAGTTCTTC. The chain couples TRBV13 to TRBJ2-1, with TRBD2 matching 10 bases. There are 16 residues in the CDR3. The ends lost 0 bases at V and 4 bases at J; junction bases unmatched: 3. Germline CDR1 PRHDT, CDR2 FYEKMQ (reference sequence). Looking up the rest from reference TRBV13 and TRBJ2-1 gives the full variable domain: AAGVIQSPRHLIKEKRETATLKCYPIPRHDTVYWYQQGPGQDPQFLISFYEKMQSDKGSIPDRFSAQQFSDYHSELNMSSLELGDSALYFCASSLGLAGRYNEQFFGPGTRLTVL.

The chain carries TRBV18 and TRBJ2-1, with TRBD2 matching over 9 bases. CDR1 and CDR2 (germline): KGHSH, LQKENI. V lost 3 bases, J lost 14 bases, and 20 bases stayed unmatched. The CDR3 is made up of 17 amino acids. The CDR3 bases are TGTGCCAGCTCACCTCCAGGACTAGCGCGGGAGTGGAGAGCGGAGTTCTTC. As protein: CASSPPGLAREWRAEFF. Drawing the rest from reference TRBV18 and TRBJ2-1, the complete variable domain is NAGVMQNPRHLVRRRGQEARLRCSPMKGHSHVYWYRQLPEEGLKFMVYLQKENIIDESGMPKERFSAEFPKEGPSILRIQQVVRGDSAAYFCASSPPGLAREWRAEFFGPGTRLTVL.

The J gene is TRBJ2-5, the V gene TRBV5-1, with D maybe TRBD2 (6 bases). V was clipped by 3 bases and J by 2 bases, with 8 bases between them. The CDR3 runs to 13 residues. Germline V gives CDR1 SGHRS, CDR2 YFSETQ. DNA of the CDR3: TGCGCCAGCAGCTGGACTACACAAGAGACCCAGTACTTC. Translating gives CASSWTTQETQYF.

The rearrangement uses TRBV4-3 and TRBJ2-2, with D unresolved. Germline CDR1 LGHNA, CDR2 YSLEER. V shed 1 base and J shed 0 bases, with 9 bases lying between them. The CDR3 loop spans 16 amino acids. CDR3 in amino acids: CASSQVARANTGELFF. CDR3 DNA: TGCGCCAGCAGCCAAGTTGCCAGAGCGAACACCGGGGAGCTGTTTTTT.

V and J are TRBV7-2 and TRBJ2-1; 7 bases fit TRBD2. This CDR3 contains 15 residues. Germline CDR1 and CDR2: SGHTA and FQGNSA. The junction had 6 bases not matched to a gene; V was cut back by 1 base and J by 6 bases. The CDR3 protein is CASSLDGGSSNEQFF. The CDR3 DNA sequence: TGTGCCAGCAGCTTAGATGGCGGGAGTAGCAATGAGCAGTTCTTC.

This rearrangement joins TRBV7-2 to TRBJ1-1, with D maybe TRBD1 (5 bases). There are 13 residues in the CDR3. Germline CDR1 SGHTA, CDR2 FQGNSA. Trimming cost V 3 bases and J 5 bases, with 10 bases left between them. The DNA for the CDR3 is TGTGCCAGCAGCTTTACGGGGGGGACTGAAGCTTTCTTT. Translating gives CASSFTGGTEAFF.

The V call is TRBV19, the J call TRBJ2-7; D not certain. This CDR3 comprises 12 residues. Germline CDR1 and CDR2: LNHDA and SQIVND (reference sequence). V lost 1 base to trimming and J lost 6 bases, with 7 bases between them. CDR3 nucleotides: TGTGCCAGTAGTATAGTTTCGACCGAGCAGTACTTC. Residues: CASSIVSTEQYF.

The chain recombines TRBV9 with TRBJ2-1; 8 positions agree with TRBD2. The CDR3 covers 15 residues. Looked up from germline, CDR1 is SGDLS and CDR2 is YYNGEE. The junction had 2 bases not matched to a gene; V was cut back by 3 bases and J by 0 bases. The CDR3 nucleotides are TGTGCCAGCAGCGATAGCGGGGCCTCCTACAATGAGCAGTTCTTC. Protein sequence: CASSDSGASYNEQFF.